Listed here are 13 T cell receptor beta chains from one sample, sequenced in a study of T cells after yellow fever vaccination. A single record per CDR3 protein comes from TCRdb applying MiXCR to the 5' RACE reads. The data contain some 350,000 distinct CDR3 sequences, roughly 6.2% of them seen just once; the ten biggest clones take up 14% to 15%. The sequenced sample was PBMCs, obtained 5 days after the yellow fever booster vaccination. All receptors derive from a man between 25 and 39 years old who received the YFV17D yellow fever vaccine.

The chain is built from TRBV4-3 and TRBJ2-1; TRBD2 is a possible D gene (5 bases). The CDR3 totals 16 residues. Trimming left V 0 bases short and J 4 bases short, with 13 bases between. Germline loops: CDR1 LGHNA, CDR2 YSLEER. Here the CDR3 DNA reads TGCGCCAGCAGCCAAGATGGAAGCGGAAGTTACAATGAGCAGTTCTTC. Translated, it gives CASSQDGSGSYNEQFF.

The V call is TRBV12-3 or TRBV12-4, the J call TRBJ1-2; the match to TRBD1 covers 12 bases. J gave up 4 bases and V 4 bases, and 7 bases lay outside the gene matches. This CDR3 has 16 amino acids. The CDR3 sequence is CASSSGTGGLGYGYTF. The DNA of the CDR3 is TGTGCCAGCAGTTCCGGGACAGGGGGCTTAGGCTATGGCTACACCTTC.

The chain uses TRBV7-2 and TRBJ2-1, with D uncertain. The CDR3 is made up of 15 amino acids. Trimming left V 0 bases short and J 7 bases short, with 13 bases between. Germline loops: CDR1 SGHTA, CDR2 FQGNSA. The CDR3 here is CASSLAFRASNEQFF. The CDR3 DNA reads as TGTGCCAGCAGCTTAGCGTTTCGCGCGAGTAATGAGCAGTTCTTC.

This clonotype was counted a few times. The V gene is TRBV12-3 or TRBV12-4, the J gene TRBJ2-1, with 7 bases that match TRBD1. The CDR3 totals 14 residues. V lost 7 bases and J lost 8; bases outside the gene matches: 11. CDR3 bases: TGTGCCAGCAACCCGGGACAGTGGTTGTATGAGCAGTTCTTC. Residues: CASNPGQWLYEQFF.

This chain joins TRBV5-1 and TRBJ2-5; D uncertain. The CDR3 is 15 residues long. From germline, CDR1 is SGHRS and CDR2 YFSETQ. V gave up 7 bases and J gave up 4 bases, with 20 bases separating them. Here the CDR3 reads CASSDSTTLVETQYF. As DNA, the CDR3 is TGCGCCAGCTCTGATAGCACCACATTAGTAGAGACCCAGTACTTC.

The chain has TRBV29-1 and TRBJ2-5; 7 nucleotides agree with TRBD1. V lost 7 bases, J lost 4 bases, and 9 bases stayed unmatched. CDR1 is SQVTM and CDR2 is ANQGSEA in the germline V gene. The CDR3 totals 13 residues. In DNA, the CDR3 is TGCAGCGCCGGGTCACAGGGGCGAGAGACCCAGTACTTC. Protein sequence: CSAGSQGRETQYF.

In its sample, this clonotype was seen a few times. The rearrangement uses TRBV4-1 and TRBJ2-3, with TRBD2 identical over 7 bases. The ends lost 2 bases at V and 6 bases at J; junction bases unmatched: 5. The CDR3 extends over 14 amino acids. Germline V lookup: CDR1 MGHRA, CDR2 YSYEKL. The CDR3 is CASSQPGGGDTQYF. The DNA of the CDR3 is TGCGCCAGCAGCCAACCTGGGGGGGGGGATACGCAGTATTTT.

This clonotype was seen more than once but under ten times. The rearrangement joins TRBV20-1 to TRBJ2-7; D uncertain. With 3 bases removed from V and 2 bases from J, the gap between germline ends came to 11 bases. Germline V CDR1 and CDR2: DFQATT, SNEGSKA (reference sequence). This CDR3 has 13 residues. CDR3: CSARAFSPYEQYF. The DNA of the CDR3 is TGCAGTGCTAGGGCGTTCTCCCCCTACGAGCAGTACTTC.

This clonotype was observed a single time. V gene TRBV4-1 combines with J gene TRBJ2-7; D may be TRBD2 (5 bases). CDR1 MGHRA and CDR2 YSYEKL come from the germline V gene. The V gene lost 3 bases and the J gene lost 7 bases, with 13 bases spanning the gap. CDR3 length equals 13 residues. The CDR3 reads CASSQGSKGEQYF. Written as DNA, the CDR3 is TGCGCCAGCAGCCAGGGGAGTAAGGGTGAGCAGTACTTC.

This rearrangement joins TRBV28 to TRBJ2-1, with 12 bases identical to TRBD2. The CDR3 totals 19 residues. V lost 2 bases and J lost 9; bases outside the gene matches: 17. The germline gives CDR1 MDHEN, CDR2 SYDVKM. CDR3 coding DNA: TGTGCCAGCAGTTTAAGGGGGTCGAGGGCTAGCGGGAGGGCCGTTGAGCAGTTCTTC. This codes for CASSLRGSRASGRAVEQFF. Complete variable domain (other parts from reference TRBV28 and TRBJ2-1): DVKVTQSSRYLVKRTGEKVFLECVQDMDHENMFWYRQDPGLGLRLIYFSYDVKMKEKGDIPEGYSVSREKKERFSLILESASTNQTSMYLCASSLRGSRASGRAVEQFFGPGTRLTVL.

This clonotype occurred many times. The chain couples TRBV10-2 to TRBJ2-7; 11 bases align to TRBD2. The CDR3 runs 17 residues. CDR1 is WSHSY, CDR2 SAAADI, per germline. V gave up 6 bases and J gave up 2 bases; unmatched junction bases: 12. CDR3 amino acids: CASRNPGTSGYAYEQYF. The CDR3 region has the DNA TGCGCCAGCAGAAACCCCGGGACTAGCGGCTACGCCTACGAGCAGTACTTC.

This clonotype turned up a few times. V usage is TRBV6-5 and J usage is TRBJ1-1, with D hard to call. The CDR3 runs to 13 residues. Trimming removed 0 bases at V and 10 bases at J, with 12 bases between. In germline, CDR1 is MNHEY, CDR2 SVGAGI. The CDR3 coding sequence is TGTGCCAGCAGTTACTCCTCTGGGGTTGGAGCTTTCTTT. It specifies CASSYSSGVGAFF.

The J gene is TRBJ1-5, the V gene TRBV18; perhaps TRBD1 as D (5 bases). The ends were cut back, 6 bases at V and 2 bases at J, with 11 bases in the middle. Per germline, CDR1 KGHSH and CDR2 LQKENI. The CDR3 length is 14 residues. CDR3 residues: CASSRGGGNQPQHF. The CDR3 DNA is TGTGCCAGCTCCCGGGGGGGTGGCAATCAGCCCCAGCATTTT.